These T cell receptor beta chains were read from a single sample in a study of shared clonotypes between healthy human individuals. Using immunoSEQ multiplex PCR, the repertoire was profiled, and TCRdb retains in-frame clones only, with some absent. The table includes some 1 million clones, about three quarters detected once. Sequenced input: memory CD4+ T cells sorted from blood. The receptor source for this set is a man aged 18 to 30 in good health. CDR3s include the opening cysteine and the closing phenylalanine or tryptophan. The order of the fields is D gene, J gene, clone size, V gene, CDR3 DNA, CDR3 protein. A D gene is named only where the DNA matches it firmly. Expanded clones are given a class, and other clones once, few, many or no size at all.

NA	TRBJ2-1	NA	TRBV5-6	TGTGCCAGCAGCTTAGAGGTCACCGGTAAGCAGTTCTTC	CASSLEVTGKQFF
TRBD2	TRBJ2-5	NA	TRBV27	TGTGCCAGCTGGAGGGCGGGGGGTTGGGAGACCCAGTACTTC	CASWRAGGWETQYF
TRBD2	TRBJ2-7	once	TRBV7-7	TGTGCTAGCAGCTTACCCGGAAACTGGACTAGCGGGAGCTACGAGCAGTACTTC	CASSLPGNWTSGSYEQYF
NA	TRBJ1-6	many	TRBV19	TGTGCCAGTAGTATTGGCCCCTATTCACCCCTCCACTTT	CASSIGPYSPLHF
TRBD2	TRBJ2-7	once	TRBV5-1	TGCGCCAGCAGCTTCGGGGGAGGGAACTACGAGCAGTACTTC	CASSFGGGNYEQYF
TRBD1	TRBJ2-7	NA	TRBV28	TGTGCCAGCAGCCTTCCCGGGACAGGGATGGGGTACGAGCAGTACTTC	CASSLPGTGMGYEQYF
NA	TRBJ2-7	NA	TRBV5-4	TGTGCCAGCAGCTTTGAGGGGGGCGCCTCCTACGAGCAGTACTTC	CASSFEGGASYEQYF
TRBD2	TRBJ2-7	NA	TRBV7-8	TGTGCCAGCAGGCGTCTAGCGGGAGGCCACGAGCAGTACTTC	CASRRLAGGHEQYF
NA	TRBJ2-7	NA	TRBV2	TGTGCCAGCACCCTCGGACAGTTGTCCTCCTACGAGCAGTACTTC	CASTLGQLSSYEQYF
NA	TRBJ1-1	NA	TRBV30	TGTGCCTGGAATGTCGACGGGGCAGCTTTCTTT	CAWNVDGAAFF
NA	TRBJ1-6	NA	TRBV30	TGTGCCTGGAGTGGCGGGCGCCGAGATTCACCCCTCCACTTT	CAWSGGRRDSPLHF
TRBD1	TRBJ1-1	NA	TRBV5-1	TGCGCCAGCAGCTTCCGTGGGACAGGTGAAGCTTTCTTT	CASSFRGTGEAFF
NA	TRBJ2-7	once	TRBV5-6	TGTGCCAGCAGCTTGGTTGGGAAGACCTACGAGCAGTACTTC	CASSLVGKTYEQYF
TRBD1	TRBJ1-1	NA	TRBV10-3	TGTGCCATCAGTGGGCCGGGACAGGGGAGCACTGAAGCTTTCTTT	CAISGPGQGSTEAFF
NA	TRBJ2-5	NA	TRBV6-1	TGTGCCAGCAGTGAGTCGACGGGGCAAGAGACCCAGTACTTC	CASSESTGQETQYF
TRBD2	TRBJ2-1	NA	TRBV5-1	TGCGCCAGCAGCCCCAGAGCGGGGGGTTACAATGAGCAGTTCTTC	CASSPRAGGYNEQFF
NA	TRBJ1-1	once	TRBV7-2	TGTGCCAGCAGCCCAACCCTTGGTACTGAAGCTTTCTTT	CASSPTLGTEAFF
NA	TRBJ2-2	NA	TRBV19	TGTGCCAGTAGTATATTTTCCGGGTTGAACACCGGGGAGCTGTTTTTT	CASSIFSGLNTGELFF
TRBD2	TRBJ2-4	NA	TRBV4-1	TGCGCCAGCAGCCAAAGTAGCGGGGGCCAAGGAAACATTCAGTACTTC	CASSQSSGGQGNIQYF
NA	TRBJ1-6	NA	TRBV6-6	TGTGCCAGCAGTTACCCCCCCGGGGGAGGTCCCCCCCTCCACTTT	CASSYPPGGGPPLHF
NA	TRBJ2-7	NA	TRBV7-2	TGTGCCAGCGCCTGGGGGCGGGGGTCTAAGGAGCAGTACTTC	CASAWGRGSKEQYF
TRBD1	TRBJ2-7	many	TRBV5-4	TGTGCCAGCAGCTTGGCGGGGACAGGGGGGGAGCAGTACTTC	CASSLAGTGGEQYF
NA	TRBJ1-1	few	TRBV6-5	TGTGCCAGCAGTTACTCGGAGAACACTGAAGCTTTCTTT	CASSYSENTEAFF
NA	TRBJ1-1	NA	TRBV11-2	TGTGCCAGCAGCTTAATGCGCGGGGGAATGAACACTGAAGCTTTCTTT	CASSLMRGGMNTEAFF
TRBD1	TRBJ1-2	NA	TRBV4-1	TGCGCCAGCAGCCTCCCAACGGGACAGGGAGACTATGGCTACACCTTC	CASSLPTGQGDYGYTF
TRBD2	TRBJ2-1	NA	TRBV29-1	TGCAGCGTCGGGGGACTAGCGGGCTCCTACAATGAGCAGTTCTTC	CSVGGLAGSYNEQFF
NA	TRBJ2-3	NA	TRBV27	TGTGCCAGCAAGTTCCCGACGGGCACAGATACGCAGTATTTT	CASKFPTGTDTQYF
TRBD1	TRBJ1-1	NA	TRBV2	TGTGCCAGCAGTGTAAGGGGGCAGAACACTGAAGCTTTCTTT	CASSVRGQNTEAFF
NA	TRBJ2-1	NA	TRBV6-5	TGTGCCAGCAGTCGAAGCAATGAGCAGTTCTTC	CASSRSNEQFF
TRBD1	TRBJ1-5	NA	TRBV9	TGTGCCAGCAGCTCAGGACAGGGGGAGCAGCCCCAGCATTTT	CASSSGQGEQPQHF
NA	TRBJ1-1	NA	TRBV7-9	TGTGCCAGCAGCTTATTGGAGGTACGAGCTTTCTTT	CASSLLEVRAFF
NA	TRBJ1-3	NA	TRBV18	TGTGCCAGCTCACCAGAGGCAGCTGGAAACACCATATATTTT	CASSPEAAGNTIYF
TRBD2	TRBJ2-1	NA	TRBV30	TGTGCCTGGAGCCGAACTAGCGGGAGGGCCGGGGGACAGTTCTTC	CAWSRTSGRAGGQFF
NA	TRBJ2-7	NA	TRBV7-9	TGTGCCAGCAGCCAATGGGGCCCCGAGCAGTACTTC	CASSQWGPEQYF
TRBD1	TRBJ2-3	NA	TRBV29-1	TGCAGCGTTTTGGGACAGGGGAAGGCAGATACGCAGTATTTT	CSVLGQGKADTQYF
NA	TRBJ2-7	NA	TRBV6-6	TGTGCCAGCAGTTACACAGGGTTCTACGAGCAGTACTTC	CASSYTGFYEQYF
NA	TRBJ1-4	once	TRBV15	TGTGCCACCAGCAGCCCGGAGGGGCCCTTGAGGGAAAAACTGTTTTTT	CATSSPEGPLREKLFF
NA	TRBJ1-2	NA	TRBV19	TGTGCCAGTAGGGGCACAGGGAACTATGGCTACACCTTC	CASRGTGNYGYTF
TRBD1	TRBJ1-2	NA	TRBV4-1	TGCGCCAGCAGCCAAGCGGATGGACAGGGTACCTACACCTTC	CASSQADGQGTYTF
NA	TRBJ1-1	NA	TRBV6-1	TGTGCCAGCAGGGACCAGGGACAAATGAACACTGAAGCTTTCTTT	CASRDQGQMNTEAFF
TRBD1	TRBJ1-5	few	TRBV28	TGTGCCAGCTCAACCCGGGACAGGGACCTTCAGCCCCAGCATTTT	CASSTRDRDLQPQHF
NA	TRBJ2-7	NA	TRBV15	TGTGCCACCAGCACCGCACAGACTTACGGTGAGCAGTACTTC	CATSTAQTYGEQYF
NA	TRBJ1-4	few	TRBV27	TGTGCCAGCAGTCAAACCCCGACAGCAAATGAAAAACTGTTTTTT	CASSQTPTANEKLFF
TRBD1	TRBJ1-5	NA	TRBV25-1	TGTGCCAGCAGTGAGGGGACAGGGGGGAGGAATCAGCCCCAGCATTTT	CASSEGTGGRNQPQHF